The sequence of this T cell receptor (beta chain) was determined in a study of a mutant IDH1 vaccine in newly diagnosed glioma. The CDR3 has 14 amino acids. Deletions cut 0 bases from V and 6 bases from J, with 11 bases between. Germline V lookup: CDR1 MNHEY, CDR2 SVGAGI. Regarding time point: baseline, week 1 (first vaccination visit). Treatment specified: pre-vaccination baseline after standard-of-care therapy. Generated by immunoSEQ multiplex PCR, the TCRdb table keeps only in-frame clones and is missing some. The data show 50,000 or so clones, with 70% to 90% seen just once and around 18% held by the top ten.

The sequencing used PBMCs, collected from a glioma patient treated with radiotherapy, temozolomide or both. This receptor was obtained from a man between 18 and 35 years old with glioma. The rearrangement uses TRBV6-5 and TRBJ1-2; D uncertain. The CDR3, as DNA: TGTGCCAGCAGTTACTCGGACCCTGGTAATGGCTACACCTTC. This translates into CASSYSDPGNGYTF.